Listed here are 2 T cell receptor beta chains from one sample, sequenced in a study of blood T cells in healthy people across ages. Next came a second PCR, run for about 6 to 11 cycles, which used a sample-barcoded 5' primer along with a J-beta primer mix. TCRdb processed the 5' RACE reads anew with MiXCR; each CDR3 protein has one entry. In the table there are about 680,000 distinct CDR3 sequences, around 45% of which are singletons. The sample taken for sequencing was blood. These receptors were taken from a woman aged 55-70 years in good health.

The chain combines TRBV20-1 with TRBJ1-5; D unclear. Germline V gives CDR1 DFQATT, CDR2 SNEGSKA (reference sequence). The length of the CDR3 is 14 residues. Trimming shortened V by 0 bases and J by 1 base, and 7 bases separated the two germline ends. CDR3 in amino acids: CSARDGESNQPQHF. CDR3 nucleotides: TGCAGTGCTAGAGATGGTGAAAGCAATCAGCCCCAGCATTTT.

The V and J genes are TRBV6-2 or TRBV6-3 and TRBJ2-4; D unclear. Trimming cost V 6 bases and J 2 bases, with 8 bases left between them. Looked up from germline, CDR1 is MNHEY and CDR2 is SVGEGT. The CDR3 is 13 amino acids. The CDR3 is CASRSPPKNIQYF. The CDR3 DNA follows: TGTGCCAGCAGATCGCCGCCCAAAAACATTCAGTACTTC.